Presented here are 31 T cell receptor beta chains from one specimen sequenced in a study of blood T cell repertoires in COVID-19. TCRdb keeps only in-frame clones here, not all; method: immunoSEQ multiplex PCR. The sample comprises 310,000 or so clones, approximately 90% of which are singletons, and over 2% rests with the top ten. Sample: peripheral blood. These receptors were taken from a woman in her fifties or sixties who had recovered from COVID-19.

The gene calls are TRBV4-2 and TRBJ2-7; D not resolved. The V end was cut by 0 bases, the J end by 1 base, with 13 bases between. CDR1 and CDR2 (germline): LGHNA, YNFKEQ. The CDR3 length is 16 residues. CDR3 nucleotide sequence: TGTGCCAGCAGCCAAGACTTAGGCGCGGAATCCTACGAGCAGTACTTC. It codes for CASSQDLGAESYEQYF.

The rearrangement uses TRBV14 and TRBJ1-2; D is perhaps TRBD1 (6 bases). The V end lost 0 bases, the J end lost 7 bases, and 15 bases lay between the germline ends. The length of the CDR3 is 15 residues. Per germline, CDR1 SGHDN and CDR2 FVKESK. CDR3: CASSQDRGSSGGYTF. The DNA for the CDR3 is TGTGCCAGCAGCCAAGACAGGGGCTCCTCTGGTGGCTACACCTTC.

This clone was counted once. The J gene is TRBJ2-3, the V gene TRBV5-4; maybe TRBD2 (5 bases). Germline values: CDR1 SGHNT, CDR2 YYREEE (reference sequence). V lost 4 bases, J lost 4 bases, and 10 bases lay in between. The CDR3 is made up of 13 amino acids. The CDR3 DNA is TGTGCCAGCAGCCAGCCGGGGTCAGATACGCAGTATTTT. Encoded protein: CASSQPGSDTQYF.

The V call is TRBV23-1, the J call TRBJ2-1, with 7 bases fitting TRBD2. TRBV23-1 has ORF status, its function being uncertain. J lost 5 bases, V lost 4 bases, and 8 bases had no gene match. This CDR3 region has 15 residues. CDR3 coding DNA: TGCGCCAGCAGTCTGGGCCTAGCGGTTAACAATGAGCAGTTCTTC. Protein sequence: CASSLGLAVNNEQFF.

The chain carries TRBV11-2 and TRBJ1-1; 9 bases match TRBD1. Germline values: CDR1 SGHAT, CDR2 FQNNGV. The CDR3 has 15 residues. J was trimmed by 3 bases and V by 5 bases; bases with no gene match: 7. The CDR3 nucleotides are TGTGCCAGCAGCCCTAACAGGGGGCTATACACTGAAGCTTTCTTT. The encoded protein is CASSPNRGLYTEAFF. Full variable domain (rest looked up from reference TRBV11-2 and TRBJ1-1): EAGVAQSPRYKIIEKRQSVAFWCNPISGHATLYWYQQILGQGPKLLIQFQNNGVVDDSQLPKDRFSAERLKGVDSTLKIQPAKLEDSAVYLCASSPNRGLYTEAFFGQGTRLTVV.

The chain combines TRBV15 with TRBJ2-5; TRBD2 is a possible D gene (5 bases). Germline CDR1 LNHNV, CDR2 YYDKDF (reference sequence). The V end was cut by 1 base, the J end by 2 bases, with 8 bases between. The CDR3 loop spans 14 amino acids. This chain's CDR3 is CATSRVPGQETQYF. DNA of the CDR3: TGTGCCACCAGCAGAGTCCCGGGACAAGAGACCCAGTACTTC.

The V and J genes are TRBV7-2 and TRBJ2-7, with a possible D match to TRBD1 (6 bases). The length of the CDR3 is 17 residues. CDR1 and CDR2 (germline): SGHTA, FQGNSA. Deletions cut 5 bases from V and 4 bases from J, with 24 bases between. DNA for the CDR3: TGTGCCAGCAGCCGTCAGGGGAGTGGGGGCGGCCTTTACGAGCAGTACTTC. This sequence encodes CASSRQGSGGGLYEQYF. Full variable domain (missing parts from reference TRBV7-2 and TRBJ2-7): GAGVSQSPSNKVTEKGKDVELRCDPISGHTALYWYRQSLGQGLEFLIYFQGNSAPDKSGLPSDRFSAERTGGSVSTLTIQRTQQEDSAVYLCASSRQGSGGGLYEQYFGPGTRLTVT.

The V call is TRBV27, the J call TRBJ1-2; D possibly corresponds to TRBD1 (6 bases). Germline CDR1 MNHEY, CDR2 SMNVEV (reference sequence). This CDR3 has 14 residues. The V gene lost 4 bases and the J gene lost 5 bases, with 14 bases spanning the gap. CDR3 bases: TGTGCCAGCAGTTATTCGGGGGGCCGGTATGGCTACACCTTC. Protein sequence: CASSYSGGRYGYTF.

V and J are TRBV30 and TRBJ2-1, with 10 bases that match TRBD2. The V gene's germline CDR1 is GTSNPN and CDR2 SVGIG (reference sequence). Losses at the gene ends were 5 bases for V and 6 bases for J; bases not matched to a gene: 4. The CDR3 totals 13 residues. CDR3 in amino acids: CAWLAGVGNEQFF. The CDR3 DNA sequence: TGTGCCTGGCTAGCGGGAGTCGGCAATGAGCAGTTCTTC.

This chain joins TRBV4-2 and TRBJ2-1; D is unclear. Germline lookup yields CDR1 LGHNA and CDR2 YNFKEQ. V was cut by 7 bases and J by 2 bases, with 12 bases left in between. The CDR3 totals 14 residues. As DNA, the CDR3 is TGTGCCAGCACCAGCAGGATTACCTACAATGAGCAGTTCTTC. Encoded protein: CASTSRITYNEQFF.

CDR3 protein: CAGAGGLSSYEQYF. CDR3 DNA: TGTGCAGGGGCAGGGGGCTTGAGCTCCTACGAGCAGTACTTC. The genes are TRBV30 and TRBJ2-7; 8 bases fit TRBD1. The CDR3 length is 14 residues. Germline V gene lookup returns CDR1 GTSNPN and CDR2 SVGIG (reference sequence).

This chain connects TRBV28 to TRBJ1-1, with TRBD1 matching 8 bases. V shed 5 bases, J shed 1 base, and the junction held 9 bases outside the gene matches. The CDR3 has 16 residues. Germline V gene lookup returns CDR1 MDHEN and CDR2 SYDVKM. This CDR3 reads CASSPGQEPSNTEAFF. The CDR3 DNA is TGTGCCAGCAGTCCGGGACAGGAGCCCTCGAACACTGAAGCTTTCTTT.

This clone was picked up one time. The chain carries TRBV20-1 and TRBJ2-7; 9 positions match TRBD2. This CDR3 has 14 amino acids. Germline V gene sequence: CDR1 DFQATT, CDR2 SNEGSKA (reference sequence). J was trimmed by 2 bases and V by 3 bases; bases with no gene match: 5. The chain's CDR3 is CSASYIAGAYEQYF. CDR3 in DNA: TGCAGTGCTAGTTACATAGCGGGGGCCTACGAGCAGTACTTC.

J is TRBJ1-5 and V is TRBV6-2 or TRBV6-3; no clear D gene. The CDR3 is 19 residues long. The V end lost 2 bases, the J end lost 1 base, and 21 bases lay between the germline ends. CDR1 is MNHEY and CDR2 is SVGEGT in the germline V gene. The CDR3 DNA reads TGTGCCAGCAGTTACGCCTCTTCTGGACCGGAGGGCAGCAATCAGCCCCAGCATTTT. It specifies CASSYASSGPEGSNQPQHF.

The CDR3 sequence: CASSLQGARSPLHF. As DNA, the CDR3 is TGCGCCAGCAGCCTACAGGGGGCCCGGTCACCCCTCCACTTT. This sequence joins TRBV10-1 and TRBJ1-6; 9 nucleotides agree with TRBD1. CDR1 is WNHNN, CDR2 SYGVQD, per germline (reference sequence). J lost 10 bases, V lost 6 bases, and 7 bases had no gene match. The CDR3 is 14 amino acids.

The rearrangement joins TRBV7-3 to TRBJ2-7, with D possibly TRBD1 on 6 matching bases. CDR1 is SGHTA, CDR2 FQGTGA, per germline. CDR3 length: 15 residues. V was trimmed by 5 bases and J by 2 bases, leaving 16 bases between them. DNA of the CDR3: TGTGCCAGCAGCAACACCGGGACACCTCCCTACGAGCAGTACTTC. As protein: CASSNTGTPPYEQYF. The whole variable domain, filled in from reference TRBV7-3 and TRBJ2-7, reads GAGVSQTPSNKVTEKGKYVELRCDPISGHTALYWYRQSLGQGPEFLIYFQGTGAADDSGLPNDRFFAVRPEGSVSTLKIQRTERGDSAVYLCASSNTGTPPYEQYFGPGTRLTVT.

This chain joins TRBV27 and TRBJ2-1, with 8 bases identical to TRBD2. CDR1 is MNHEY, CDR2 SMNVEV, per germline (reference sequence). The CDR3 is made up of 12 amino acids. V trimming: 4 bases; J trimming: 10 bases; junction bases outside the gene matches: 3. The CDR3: CASSYGGREQFF. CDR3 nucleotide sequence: TGTGCCAGCAGTTACGGCGGGAGGGAGCAGTTCTTC.

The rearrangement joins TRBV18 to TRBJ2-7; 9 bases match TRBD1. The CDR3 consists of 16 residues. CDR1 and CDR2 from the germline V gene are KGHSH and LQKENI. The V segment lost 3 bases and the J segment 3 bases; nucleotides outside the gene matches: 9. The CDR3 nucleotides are TGTGCCAGCTCACCCTCCGGGACAGGGCAGGGCTACGAGCAGTACTTC. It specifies CASSPSGTGQGYEQYF.

Written as DNA, the CDR3 is TGTGCCAGCAGCTTTAATGGGGCGGGGGCCCTGAACACTGAAGCTTTCTTT. It codes for CASSFNGAGALNTEAFF. V and J are TRBV5-4 and TRBJ1-1; tentatively, D is TRBD1 (6 bases). The CDR3 runs to 17 residues. V dropped 2 bases and J dropped 0 bases, with 17 bases sitting between them. The germline V gene has CDR1 SGHNT and CDR2 YYREEE (reference sequence).

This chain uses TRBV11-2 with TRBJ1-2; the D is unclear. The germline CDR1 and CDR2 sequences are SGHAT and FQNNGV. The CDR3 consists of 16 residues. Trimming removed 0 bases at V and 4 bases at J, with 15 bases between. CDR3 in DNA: TGTGCCAGCAGCTTAGATCCGGGAGGGTACCGCTATGGCTACACCTTC. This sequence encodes CASSLDPGGYRYGYTF.

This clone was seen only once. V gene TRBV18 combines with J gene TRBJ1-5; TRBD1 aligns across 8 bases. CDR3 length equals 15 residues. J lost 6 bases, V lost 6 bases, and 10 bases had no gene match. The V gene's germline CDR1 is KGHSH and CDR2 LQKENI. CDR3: CASSHRGSVGQPQHF. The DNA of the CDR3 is TGTGCCAGCTCTCACAGGGGGTCGGTAGGTCAGCCCCAGCATTTT.

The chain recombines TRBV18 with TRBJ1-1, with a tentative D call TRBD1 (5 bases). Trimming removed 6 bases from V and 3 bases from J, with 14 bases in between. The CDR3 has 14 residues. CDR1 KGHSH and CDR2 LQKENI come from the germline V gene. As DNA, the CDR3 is TGTGCCAGCTCTCGATTGGGGCACGACACTGAAGCTTTCTTT. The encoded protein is CASSRLGHDTEAFF. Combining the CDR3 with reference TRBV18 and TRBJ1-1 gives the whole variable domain NAGVMQNPRHLVRRRGQEARLRCSPMKGHSHVYWYRQLPEEGLKFMVYLQKENIIDESGMPKERFSAEFPKEGPSILRIQQVVRGDSAAYFCASSRLGHDTEAFFGQGTRLTVV.

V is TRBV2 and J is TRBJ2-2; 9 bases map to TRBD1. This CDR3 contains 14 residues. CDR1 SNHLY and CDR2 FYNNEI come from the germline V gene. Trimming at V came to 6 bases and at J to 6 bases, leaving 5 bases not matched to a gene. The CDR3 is CASRGTGWAGELFF. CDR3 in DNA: TGTGCCAGCAGGGGGACAGGGTGGGCCGGGGAGCTGTTTTTT.

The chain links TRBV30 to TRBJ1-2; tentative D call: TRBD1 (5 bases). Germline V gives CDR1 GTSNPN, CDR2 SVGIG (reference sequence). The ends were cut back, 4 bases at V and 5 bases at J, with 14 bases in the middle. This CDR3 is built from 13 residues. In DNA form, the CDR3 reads TGTGCCTGGACCCCCTTAAGGGGTTATGGCTACACCTTC. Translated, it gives CAWTPLRGYGYTF.

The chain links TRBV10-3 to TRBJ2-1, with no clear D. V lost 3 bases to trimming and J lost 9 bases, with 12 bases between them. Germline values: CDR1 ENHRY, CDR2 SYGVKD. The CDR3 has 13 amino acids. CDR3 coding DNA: TGTGCCATCAGTGAACGGAAGTGGAGTGAGCAGTTCTTC. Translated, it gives CAISERKWSEQFF.

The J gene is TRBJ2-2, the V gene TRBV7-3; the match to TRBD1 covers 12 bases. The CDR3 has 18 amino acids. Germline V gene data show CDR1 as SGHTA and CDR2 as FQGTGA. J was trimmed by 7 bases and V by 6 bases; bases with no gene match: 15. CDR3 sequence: CASRKRGGQGAQNGELFF. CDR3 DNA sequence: TGTGCCAGCAGAAAAAGAGGGGGACAGGGGGCGCAGAACGGGGAGCTGTTTTTT.

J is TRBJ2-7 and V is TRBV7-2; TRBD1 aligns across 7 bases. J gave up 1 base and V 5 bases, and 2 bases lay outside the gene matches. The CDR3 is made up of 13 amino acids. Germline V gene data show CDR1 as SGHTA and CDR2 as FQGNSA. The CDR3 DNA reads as TGTGCCAGCAGCCCAGGGGGTTCCTACGAGCAGTACTTC. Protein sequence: CASSPGGSYEQYF.

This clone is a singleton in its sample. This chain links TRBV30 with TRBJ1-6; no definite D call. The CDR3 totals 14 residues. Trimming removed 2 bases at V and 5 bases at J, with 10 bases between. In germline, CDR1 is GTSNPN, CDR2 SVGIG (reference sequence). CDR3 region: CAWSRGIHNSPLHF. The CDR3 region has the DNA TGTGCCTGGAGTCGAGGCATCCATAATTCACCCCTCCACTTT. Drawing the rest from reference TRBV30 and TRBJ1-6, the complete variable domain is SQTIHQWPATLVQPVGSPLSLECTVEGTSNPNLYWYRQAAGRGLQLLFYSVGIGQISSEVPQNLSASRPQDRQFILSSKKLLLSDSGFYLCAWSRGIHNSPLHFGNGTRLTVT.

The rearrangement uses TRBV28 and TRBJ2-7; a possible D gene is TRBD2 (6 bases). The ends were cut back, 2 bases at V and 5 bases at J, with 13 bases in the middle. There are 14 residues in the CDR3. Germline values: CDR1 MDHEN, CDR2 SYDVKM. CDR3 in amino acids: CASSLTWREHEQYF. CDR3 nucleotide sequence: TGTGCCAGCAGTTTAACGTGGCGGGAACACGAGCAGTACTTC.

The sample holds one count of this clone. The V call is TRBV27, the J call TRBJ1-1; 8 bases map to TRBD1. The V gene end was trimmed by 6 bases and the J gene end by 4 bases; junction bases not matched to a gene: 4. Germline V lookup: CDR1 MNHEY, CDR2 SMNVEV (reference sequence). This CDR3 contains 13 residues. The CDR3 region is CASRLQGGTEAFF. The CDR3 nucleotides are TGTGCCAGCAGACTACAGGGGGGCACTGAAGCTTTCTTT.

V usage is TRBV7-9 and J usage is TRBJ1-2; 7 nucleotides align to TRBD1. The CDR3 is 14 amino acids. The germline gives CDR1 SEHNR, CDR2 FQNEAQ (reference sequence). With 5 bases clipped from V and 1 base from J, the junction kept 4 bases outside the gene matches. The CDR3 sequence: CASSVGQFNYGYTF. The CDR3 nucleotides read TGTGCCAGCAGCGTGGGACAGTTTAACTATGGCTACACCTTC.